This is a list of T cell receptor beta chains from one sample in a study of CD8 T cells in Susac syndrome. In TCRdb, the immunoSEQ multiplex PCR reads were re-called with MiXCR into one record per CDR3 protein. The table lists approximately 220,000 distinct CDR3 sequences, more than 85% of them singletons, with around 0.13% in the top ten. What was sequenced was CD8+ T cells from PBMCs. These receptors originate from a human donor with multiple sclerosis. CDR3s include the opening cysteine and the closing phenylalanine or tryptophan. Each record gives: V gene, D gene, J gene, clone size, CDR3 DNA, CDR3 protein. The D gene is left open where the match is weak. The size field is filled for only some rows; it gives once, few, many or a size class.

V gene: TRBV4-1; D gene: TRBD2; J gene: TRBJ2-5; clone size: once; CDR3 DNA: TGCGCCAGCAGCCAAACCACTAGCGGGGCCCAAGAGACCCAGTACTTC; CDR3 protein: CASSQTTSGAQETQYF
V gene: TRBV20-1; D gene: .; J gene: TRBJ1-1; clone size: once; CDR3 DNA: TGCAGCGCCGTTGGGATGAACACTGAAGCTTTCTTT; CDR3 protein: CSAVGMNTEAFF
V gene: TRBV7-9; D gene: .; J gene: TRBJ1-2; clone size: .; CDR3 DNA: TGTGCCAGCAGCTTTGGGATTCCGGGGTACGGCGGCTACACCTTC; CDR3 protein: CASSFGIPGYGGYTF
V gene: TRBV7-9; D gene: .; J gene: TRBJ1-1; clone size: .; CDR3 DNA: TGTGCCAGCAGCTTATCTCGCCCGGGGGAGAACACTGAAGCTTTCTTT; CDR3 protein: CASSLSRPGENTEAFF
V gene: TRBV12-3/TRBV12-4; D gene: TRBD2; J gene: TRBJ2-1; clone size: .; CDR3 DNA: TGTGCCAGCAGTTTGGGACTAGCGACTTACAATGAGCAGTTCTTC; CDR3 protein: CASSLGLATYNEQFF
V gene: TRBV5-1; D gene: TRBD2; J gene: TRBJ2-5; clone size: .; CDR3 DNA: TGCGCCAGCAGCCCCGGACTAGCGGTCACTCAAGAGACCCAGTACTTC; CDR3 protein: CASSPGLAVTQETQYF
V gene: TRBV15; D gene: .; J gene: TRBJ2-3; clone size: .; CDR3 DNA: TGTGCCACCTATAGGGGGGGACAGGTCACAGATACGCAGTATTTT; CDR3 protein: CATYRGGQVTDTQYF
V gene: TRBV7-3; D gene: TRBD2; J gene: TRBJ2-3; clone size: .; CDR3 DNA: TGTGCCAGCAGCGCTAGCGGGGAAGGAACAGATACGCAGTATTTT; CDR3 protein: CASSASGEGTDTQYF
V gene: TRBV12-3/TRBV12-4; D gene: TRBD1; J gene: TRBJ1-2; clone size: .; CDR3 DNA: TGTGCCAGCAGTACAGGGGGCTGGGATGGCTACACCTTC; CDR3 protein: CASSTGGWDGYTF
V gene: TRBV15; D gene: TRBD2; J gene: TRBJ2-7; clone size: .; CDR3 DNA: TGTGCCACCAGCCCAAATAGGTGGACTAGCGGAGAGCAGTACTTC; CDR3 protein: CATSPNRWTSGEQYF
V gene: TRBV27; D gene: .; J gene: TRBJ1-1; clone size: .; CDR3 DNA: TGTGCCAGCAGTTTGTTCCGGGGGGGACCTGAAGCTTTCTTT; CDR3 protein: CASSLFRGGPEAFF
V gene: TRBV15; D gene: TRBD2; J gene: TRBJ2-1; clone size: .; CDR3 DNA: TGTGCCACCAGCAGAGATCCCTACCTACTCAGTCGGGAGGACAATGAGCAGTTCTTC; CDR3 protein: CATSRDPYLLSREDNEQFF
V gene: TRBV12-3/TRBV12-4; D gene: .; J gene: TRBJ2-7; clone size: .; CDR3 DNA: TGTGCCAGTAGGTACGGGGACGAGCAGTACTTC; CDR3 protein: CASRYGDEQYF
V gene: TRBV7-9; D gene: .; J gene: TRBJ1-5; clone size: .; CDR3 DNA: TGTGCCAGCAGCTTAGGGGACCGCCATCAGCCCCAGCATTTT; CDR3 protein: CASSLGDRHQPQHF
V gene: TRBV12-5; D gene: TRBD2; J gene: TRBJ2-2; clone size: .; CDR3 DNA: TGTGCTAGTGTCCCGGGACTAGCGGGGTTGAACACCGGGGAGCTGTTTTTT; CDR3 protein: CASVPGLAGLNTGELFF
V gene: TRBV4-1; D gene: TRBD1; J gene: TRBJ2-1; clone size: .; CDR3 DNA: TGCGCCAGCAGCCAAGATTGGCAGGGGGCGATCGATGAGCAGTTCTTC; CDR3 protein: CASSQDWQGAIDEQFF
V gene: TRBV5-6; D gene: TRBD2; J gene: TRBJ2-6; clone size: .; CDR3 DNA: TGTGCCAGCAGCCTAGCGGGACCGAACTTCTCTGGGGCCAACGTCCTGACTTTC; CDR3 protein: CASSLAGPNFSGANVLTF
V gene: TRBV6-5; D gene: .; J gene: TRBJ1-5; clone size: .; CDR3 DNA: TGTGCCAGCAGTTACTCACTTCAGCAGCCCCAGCATTTT; CDR3 protein: CASSYSLQQPQHF
V gene: TRBV3-1; D gene: .; J gene: TRBJ2-7; clone size: .; CDR3 DNA: TGTGCCAGCAGCCAAGATCAGGGGCCGGGGTACGAGCAGTACTTC; CDR3 protein: CASSQDQGPGYEQYF
V gene: TRBV13; D gene: .; J gene: TRBJ1-2; clone size: .; CDR3 DNA: TGTGCCAGCAGCTTTCAGGGATTTGGCTACACCTTC; CDR3 protein: CASSFQGFGYTF
V gene: TRBV30; D gene: .; J gene: TRBJ2-1; clone size: .; CDR3 DNA: TGTGCCTGGAGTGTACCATGGTCCTTTAACAATGAGCAGTTCTTC; CDR3 protein: CAWSVPWSFNNEQFF
V gene: TRBV14; D gene: .; J gene: TRBJ2-3; clone size: .; CDR3 DNA: TGTGCCAGCAGCCAAGTCCGCACAGATACGCAGTATTTT; CDR3 protein: CASSQVRTDTQYF
V gene: TRBV4-2; D gene: .; J gene: TRBJ2-3; clone size: .; CDR3 DNA: TGTGCCAGCAGCCAAGCTGCGGGGACGAGCACAGATACGCAGTATTTT; CDR3 protein: CASSQAAGTSTDTQYF
V gene: TRBV2; D gene: TRBD1; J gene: TRBJ2-3; clone size: .; CDR3 DNA: TGTGCCAGCAGTGCGGGACAGGCAACTTTCTCTAGCACAGATACGCAGTATTTT; CDR3 protein: CASSAGQATFSSTDTQYF
V gene: TRBV7-9; D gene: .; J gene: TRBJ2-7; clone size: .; CDR3 DNA: TGTGCCAGCAGCACTCTGTTCGACTCCTACGAGCAGTACTTC; CDR3 protein: CASSTLFDSYEQYF
V gene: TRBV7-8; D gene: .; J gene: TRBJ2-1; clone size: .; CDR3 DNA: TGTGCCAGCAGCCCCATCATGGGGGGCCGTGAGCAGTTCTTC; CDR3 protein: CASSPIMGGREQFF
V gene: TRBV27; D gene: .; J gene: TRBJ1-1; clone size: .; CDR3 DNA: TGTGCCAGCAGTGGGGGAACTGCGGGCAGGGAAAGCACTGAAGCTTTCTTT; CDR3 protein: CASSGGTAGRESTEAFF
V gene: TRBV7-9; D gene: .; J gene: TRBJ2-7; clone size: .; CDR3 DNA: TGTGCCAGCAGCTTAGCCCCGACAGAGCAGTACTTC; CDR3 protein: CASSLAPTEQYF
V gene: TRBV12-3/TRBV12-4; D gene: .; J gene: TRBJ2-5; clone size: .; CDR3 DNA: TGTGCCAGCATCCCTCGGCAGGGGGGAGAGACCCAGTACTTC; CDR3 protein: CASIPRQGGETQYF
V gene: TRBV24-1; D gene: TRBD2; J gene: TRBJ2-1; clone size: .; CDR3 DNA: TGTGCCACCAGTGACGTTACTAGCGGGGGGTACAATGAGCAGTTCTTC; CDR3 protein: CATSDVTSGGYNEQFF
V gene: TRBV27; D gene: .; J gene: TRBJ2-1; clone size: .; CDR3 DNA: TGTGCCAGCAGCTCCAATTGGGGCCTCTACAATGAGCAGTTCTTC; CDR3 protein: CASSSNWGLYNEQFF
V gene: TRBV19; D gene: .; J gene: TRBJ1-1; clone size: .; CDR3 DNA: TGTGCCAGTAGTATGCCCTCGGGGCAGGGGGAAGCTTTCTTT; CDR3 protein: CASSMPSGQGEAFF
V gene: TRBV12-3/TRBV12-4; D gene: TRBD1; J gene: TRBJ2-3; clone size: .; CDR3 DNA: TGTGCCAGCAGGGAGGACCATCGGACAGGTCGGTTGGATACGCAGTATTTT; CDR3 protein: CASREDHRTGRLDTQYF
V gene: TRBV15; D gene: .; J gene: TRBJ2-7; clone size: .; CDR3 DNA: TGTGCCACCAGCAGAGGGTTAAGCGAGCAGTACTTC; CDR3 protein: CATSRGLSEQYF
V gene: TRBV6-4; D gene: TRBD2; J gene: TRBJ2-1; clone size: few; CDR3 DNA: TGTGCCAGCAGATTAACTAGCGGGGGCTACAATGAGCAGTTCTTC; CDR3 protein: CASRLTSGGYNEQFF
V gene: TRBV12-3/TRBV12-4; D gene: .; J gene: TRBJ2-2; clone size: once; CDR3 DNA: TGTGCCAGCAGTTTCGGGACGGGAGTAACCGGGGAGCTGTTTTTT; CDR3 protein: CASSFGTGVTGELFF
V gene: TRBV6-2/TRBV6-3; D gene: .; J gene: TRBJ1-1; clone size: .; CDR3 DNA: TGTGCCAGCAGTTACGGGGTACCCATGAACACTGAAGCTTTCTTT; CDR3 protein: CASSYGVPMNTEAFF
V gene: TRBV11-2; D gene: .; J gene: TRBJ2-7; clone size: once; CDR3 DNA: TGTGCCAGCAGCCCTCGACACGAGCAGTACTTC; CDR3 protein: CASSPRHEQYF
V gene: TRBV5-4; D gene: .; J gene: TRBJ2-7; clone size: .; CDR3 DNA: TGTGCCAGCAGCGAGAACACGTCCCCGGGCCCTGGCTACGAGCAGTACTTC; CDR3 protein: CASSENTSPGPGYEQYF
V gene: TRBV5-1; D gene: .; J gene: TRBJ2-1; clone size: .; CDR3 DNA: TGCGCCAGCAGCTTGGAACAGCGGAGCTCCTACAATGAGCAGTTCTTC; CDR3 protein: CASSLEQRSSYNEQFF